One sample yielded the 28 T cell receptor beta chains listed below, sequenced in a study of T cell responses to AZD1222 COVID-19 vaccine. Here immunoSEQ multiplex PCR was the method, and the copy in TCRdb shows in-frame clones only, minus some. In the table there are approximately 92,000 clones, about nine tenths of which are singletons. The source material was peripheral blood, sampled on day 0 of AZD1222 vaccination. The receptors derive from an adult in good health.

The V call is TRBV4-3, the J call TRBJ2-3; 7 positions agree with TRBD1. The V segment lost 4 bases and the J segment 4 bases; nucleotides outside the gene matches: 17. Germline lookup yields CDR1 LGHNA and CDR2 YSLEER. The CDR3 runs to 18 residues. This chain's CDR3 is CASSRSQRTGAGADTQYF. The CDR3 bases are TGCGCCAGCAGCCGGAGCCAAAGAACAGGGGCCGGAGCAGATACGCAGTATTTT.

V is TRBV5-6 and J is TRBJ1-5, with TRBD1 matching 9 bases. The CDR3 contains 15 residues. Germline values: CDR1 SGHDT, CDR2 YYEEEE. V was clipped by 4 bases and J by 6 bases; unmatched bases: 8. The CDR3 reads CASSAGTGSLQPQHF. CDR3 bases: TGTGCCAGCAGCGCCGGGACAGGGTCGCTTCAGCCCCAGCATTTT.

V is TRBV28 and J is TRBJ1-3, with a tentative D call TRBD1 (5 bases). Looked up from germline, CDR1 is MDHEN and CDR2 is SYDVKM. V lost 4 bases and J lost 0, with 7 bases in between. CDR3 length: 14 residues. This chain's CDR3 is CASSYRISGNTIYF. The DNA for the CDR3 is TGTGCCAGCAGTTACAGGATCTCTGGAAACACCATATATTTT.

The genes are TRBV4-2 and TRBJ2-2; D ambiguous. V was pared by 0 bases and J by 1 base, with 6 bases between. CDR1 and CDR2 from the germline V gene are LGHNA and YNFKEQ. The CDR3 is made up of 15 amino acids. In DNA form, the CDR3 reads TGTGCCAGCAGCCAAGAAGAAGGGAACACCGGGGAGCTGTTTTTT. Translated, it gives CASSQEEGNTGELFF.

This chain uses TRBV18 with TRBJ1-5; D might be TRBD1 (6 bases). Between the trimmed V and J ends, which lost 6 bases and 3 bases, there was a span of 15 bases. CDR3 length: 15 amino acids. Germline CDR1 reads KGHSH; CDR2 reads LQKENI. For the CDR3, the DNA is TGTGCCAGCTCCCCCCAAGGGGGGGACAATCAGCCCCAGCATTTT. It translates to CASSPQGGDNQPQHF. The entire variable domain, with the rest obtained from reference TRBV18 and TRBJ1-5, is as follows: NAGVMQNPRHLVRRRGQEARLRCSPMKGHSHVYWYRQLPEEGLKFMVYLQKENIIDESGMPKERFSAEFPKEGPSILRIQQVVRGDSAAYFCASSPQGGDNQPQHFGDGTRLSIL.

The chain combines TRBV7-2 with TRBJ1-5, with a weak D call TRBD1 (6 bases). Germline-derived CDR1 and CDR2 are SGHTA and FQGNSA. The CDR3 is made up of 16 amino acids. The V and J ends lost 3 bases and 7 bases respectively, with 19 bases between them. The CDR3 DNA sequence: TGTGCCAGCAGCTTCGGTCCCAAGGGGGGGCAGCAGCCCCAGCATTTT. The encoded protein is CASSFGPKGGQQPQHF.

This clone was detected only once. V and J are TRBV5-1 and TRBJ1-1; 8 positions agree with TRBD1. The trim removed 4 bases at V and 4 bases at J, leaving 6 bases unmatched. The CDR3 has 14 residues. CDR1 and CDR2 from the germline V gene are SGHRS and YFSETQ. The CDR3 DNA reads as TGCGCCAGCAGCCCAGGACAGGGATCCACTGAAGCTTTCTTT. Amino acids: CASSPGQGSTEAFF.

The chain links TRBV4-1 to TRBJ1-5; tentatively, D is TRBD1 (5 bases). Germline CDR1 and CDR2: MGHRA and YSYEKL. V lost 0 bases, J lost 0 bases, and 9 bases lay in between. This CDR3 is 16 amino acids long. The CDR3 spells CASSQESGYSNQPQHF. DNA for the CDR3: TGCGCCAGCAGCCAAGAGTCAGGGTATAGCAATCAGCCCCAGCATTTT.

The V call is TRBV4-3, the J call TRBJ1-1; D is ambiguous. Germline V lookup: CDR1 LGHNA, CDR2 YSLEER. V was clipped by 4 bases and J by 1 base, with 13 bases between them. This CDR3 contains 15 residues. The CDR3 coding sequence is TGCGCCAGCAGCCGCTATGGACTCGAGAACACTGAAGCTTTCTTT. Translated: CASSRYGLENTEAFF.

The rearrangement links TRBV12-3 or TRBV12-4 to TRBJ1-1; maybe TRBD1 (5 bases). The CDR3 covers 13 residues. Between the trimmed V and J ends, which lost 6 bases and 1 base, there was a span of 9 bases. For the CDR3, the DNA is TGTGCCAGCAGCCCCGGGGGGAACACTGAAGCTTTCTTT. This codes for CASSPGGNTEAFF.

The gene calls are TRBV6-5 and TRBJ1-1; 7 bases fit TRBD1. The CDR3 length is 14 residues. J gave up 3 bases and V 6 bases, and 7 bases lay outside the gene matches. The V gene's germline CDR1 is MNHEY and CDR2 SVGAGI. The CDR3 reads CASSLRGAHTEAFF. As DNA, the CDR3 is TGTGCCAGCAGCCTCAGGGGGGCGCACACTGAAGCTTTCTTT.

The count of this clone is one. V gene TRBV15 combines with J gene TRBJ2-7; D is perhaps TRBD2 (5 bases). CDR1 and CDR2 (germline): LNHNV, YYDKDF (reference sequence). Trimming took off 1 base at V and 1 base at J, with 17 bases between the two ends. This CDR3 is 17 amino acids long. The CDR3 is CATSRGASSRGSYEQYF. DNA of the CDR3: TGTGCCACCAGCAGAGGGGCATCAAGCCGAGGGTCCTACGAGCAGTACTTC.

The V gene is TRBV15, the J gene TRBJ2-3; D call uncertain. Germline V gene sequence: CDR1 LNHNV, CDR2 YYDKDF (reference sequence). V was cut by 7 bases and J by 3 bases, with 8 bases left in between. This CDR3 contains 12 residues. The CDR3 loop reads CATMGLTDTQYF. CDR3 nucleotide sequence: TGTGCCACCATGGGGTTGACAGATACGCAGTATTTT. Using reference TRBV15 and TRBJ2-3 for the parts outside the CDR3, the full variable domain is DAMVIQNPRYQVTQFGKPVTLSCSQTLNHNVMYWYQQKSSQAPKLLFHYYDKDFNNEADTPDNFQSRRPNTSFCFLDIRSPGLGDTAMYLCATMGLTDTQYFGPGTRLTVL.

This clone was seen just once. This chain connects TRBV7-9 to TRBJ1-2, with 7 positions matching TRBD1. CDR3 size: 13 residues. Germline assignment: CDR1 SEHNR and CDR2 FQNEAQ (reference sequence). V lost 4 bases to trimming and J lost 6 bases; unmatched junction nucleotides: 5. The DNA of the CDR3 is TGTGCCAGCAGCTGGAGACAGGGACATGGCTACACCTTC. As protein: CASSWRQGHGYTF. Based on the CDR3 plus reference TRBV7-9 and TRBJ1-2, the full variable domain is DTGVSQNPRHKITKRGQNVTFRCDPISEHNRLYWYRQTLGQGPEFLTYFQNEAQLEKSRLLSDRFSAERPKGSFSTLEIQRTEQGDSAMYLCASSWRQGHGYTFGSGTRLTVV.

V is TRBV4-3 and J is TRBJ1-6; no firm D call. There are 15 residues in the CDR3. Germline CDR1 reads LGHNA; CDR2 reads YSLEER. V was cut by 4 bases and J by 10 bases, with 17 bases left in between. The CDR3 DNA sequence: TGCGCCAGCAGCCTGCTGAAAGGTCTAGGATCACCCCTCCACTTT. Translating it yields CASSLLKGLGSPLHF.

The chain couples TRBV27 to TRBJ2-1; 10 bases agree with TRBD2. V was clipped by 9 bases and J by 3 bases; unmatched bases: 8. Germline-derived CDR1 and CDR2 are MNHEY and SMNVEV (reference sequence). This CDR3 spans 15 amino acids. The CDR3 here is CASGLAGVHYNEQFF. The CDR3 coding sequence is TGTGCCAGTGGGCTAGCGGGGGTGCACTACAATGAGCAGTTCTTC.

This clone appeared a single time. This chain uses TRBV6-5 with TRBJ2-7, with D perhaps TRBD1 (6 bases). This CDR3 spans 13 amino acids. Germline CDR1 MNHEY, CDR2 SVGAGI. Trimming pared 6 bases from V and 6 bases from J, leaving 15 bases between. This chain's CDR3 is CASRYGQFGEQYF. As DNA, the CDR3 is TGTGCCAGCAGATACGGACAGTTCGGCGAGCAGTACTTC.

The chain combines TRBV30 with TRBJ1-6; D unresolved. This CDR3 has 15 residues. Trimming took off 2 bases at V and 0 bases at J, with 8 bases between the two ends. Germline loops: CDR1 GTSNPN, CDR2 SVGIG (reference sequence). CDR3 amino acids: CAWSTRSSYNSPLHF. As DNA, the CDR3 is TGTGCCTGGAGTACCCGGAGCTCCTATAATTCACCCCTCCACTTT.

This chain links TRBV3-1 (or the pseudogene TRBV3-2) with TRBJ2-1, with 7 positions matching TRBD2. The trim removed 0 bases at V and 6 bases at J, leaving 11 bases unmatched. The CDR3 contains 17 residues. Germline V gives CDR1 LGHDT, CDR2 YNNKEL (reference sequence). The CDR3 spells CASSQDVGREPGNEQFF. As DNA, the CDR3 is TGTGCCAGCAGCCAAGATGTAGGGCGGGAGCCAGGCAATGAGCAGTTCTTC.

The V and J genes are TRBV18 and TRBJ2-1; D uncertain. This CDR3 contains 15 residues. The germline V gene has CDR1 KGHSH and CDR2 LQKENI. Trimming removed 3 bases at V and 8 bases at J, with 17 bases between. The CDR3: CASSPPGPTGDEQFF. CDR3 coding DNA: TGTGCCAGCTCACCCCCTGGGCCAACCGGCGATGAGCAGTTCTTC.

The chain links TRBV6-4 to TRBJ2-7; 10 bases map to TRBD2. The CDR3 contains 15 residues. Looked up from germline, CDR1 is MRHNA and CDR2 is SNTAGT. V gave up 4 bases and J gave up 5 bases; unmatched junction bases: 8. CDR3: CASSAASGRGDEQYF. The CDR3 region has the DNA TGTGCCAGCAGTGCGGCTAGCGGGAGAGGGGACGAGCAGTACTTC.

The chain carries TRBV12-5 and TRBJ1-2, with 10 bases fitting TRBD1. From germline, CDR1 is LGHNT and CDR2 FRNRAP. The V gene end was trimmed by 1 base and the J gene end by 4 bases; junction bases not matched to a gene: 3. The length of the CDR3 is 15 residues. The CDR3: CASGLAGDRGYGYTF. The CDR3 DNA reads TGTGCTAGTGGTTTGGCCGGGGACAGGGGCTATGGCTACACCTTC.

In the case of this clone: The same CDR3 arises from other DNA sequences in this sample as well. The CDR3 reads CASSLPSSSYEQYF. DNA for the CDR3: TGCGCCAGCAGCTTGCCCTCCAGCTCCTACGAGCAGTACTTC. The rearrangement links TRBV5-1 to TRBJ2-7, with unresolved D. CDR3 length: 14 residues. V was clipped by 1 base and J by 0 bases, with 8 bases between them. Germline V gene lookup returns CDR1 SGHRS and CDR2 YFSETQ.

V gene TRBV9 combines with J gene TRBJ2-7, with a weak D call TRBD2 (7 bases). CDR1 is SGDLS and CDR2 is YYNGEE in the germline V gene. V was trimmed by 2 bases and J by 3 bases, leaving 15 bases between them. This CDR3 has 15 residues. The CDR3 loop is CASSVGGADHYEQYF. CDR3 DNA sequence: TGTGCCAGCAGCGTTGGGGGGGCGGACCACTACGAGCAGTACTTC.

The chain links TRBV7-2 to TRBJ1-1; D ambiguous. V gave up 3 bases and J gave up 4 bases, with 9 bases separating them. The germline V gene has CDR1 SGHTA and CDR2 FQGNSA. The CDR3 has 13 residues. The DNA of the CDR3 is TGTGCCAGCAGCTTGTATGGCGGCACTGAAGCTTTCTTT. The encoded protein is CASSLYGGTEAFF.

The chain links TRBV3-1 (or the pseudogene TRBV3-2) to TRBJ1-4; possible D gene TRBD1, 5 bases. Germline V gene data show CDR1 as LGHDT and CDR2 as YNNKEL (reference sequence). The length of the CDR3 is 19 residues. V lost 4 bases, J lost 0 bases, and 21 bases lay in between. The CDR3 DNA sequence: TGTGCCAGCAGCCTCTCCAGGAAGGGACCCCGGACAACTAATGAAAAACTGTTTTTT. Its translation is CASSLSRKGPRTTNEKLFF.

The CDR3 loop reads CASSQDRSHTEAFF. The DNA for the CDR3 is TGTGCCAGCTCTCAGGACAGGAGCCACACTGAAGCTTTCTTT. The chain links TRBV18 to TRBJ1-1, with 7 bases that match TRBD1. In germline, CDR1 is KGHSH, CDR2 LQKENI. The CDR3 length is 14 residues. After removal of 6 bases from V and 3 bases from J, the junction contained 7 bases not matched to a gene.

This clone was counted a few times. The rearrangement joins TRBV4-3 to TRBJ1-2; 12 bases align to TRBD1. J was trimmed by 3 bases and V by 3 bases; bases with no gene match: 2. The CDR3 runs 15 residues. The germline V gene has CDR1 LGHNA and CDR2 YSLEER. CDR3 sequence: CASSHGTGGHYGYTF. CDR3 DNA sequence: TGCGCCAGCAGCCACGGGACAGGGGGCCACTATGGCTACACCTTC.